Listed below are T cell receptor beta chains from one sample, sequenced in a study of T cell clonotyping in hematopoietic cell transplantation. TCRdb's copy holds only in-frame clones and misses some; the assay was immunoSEQ multiplex PCR. The profile shows roughly 44,000 clones, 95% of them singletons. What was sequenced was peripheral blood mononuclear cells. These receptors all come from a man aged 25-40 years in good health. Some clones in this sample may be carry-over from other donors' samples. Both conserved end residues are part of each CDR3. Fields, in order: V gene, clone size, J gene, CDR3 protein. The size of a clone is reported for some rows only, either as once, few or many, or as a class for expanded clones.

v_gene: TRBV7-9
abundance: -
j_gene: TRBJ2-3
CDR3aa: CASSLELAGGQTQYF

v_gene: TRBV6-4
abundance: -
j_gene: TRBJ1-2
CDR3aa: CASNEGRGTGYTF

v_gene: TRBV7-2
abundance: -
j_gene: TRBJ1-2
CDR3aa: CASSLDGAAGGREGGYTF

v_gene: TRBV30
abundance: -
j_gene: TRBJ1-1
CDR3aa: CAWGVNTEAFF

v_gene: TRBV6-5
abundance: -
j_gene: TRBJ2-7
CDR3aa: CASSTGTESDEQYF

v_gene: TRBV9
abundance: -
j_gene: TRBJ2-5
CDR3aa: CASSESAETQYF

v_gene: TRBV4-2
abundance: -
j_gene: TRBJ2-5
CDR3aa: CASSQKLDSSPGETQYF

v_gene: TRBV7-6
abundance: -
j_gene: TRBJ1-5
CDR3aa: CASSGDPGQYSNQPQHF

v_gene: TRBV29-1
abundance: -
j_gene: TRBJ2-1
CDR3aa: CSAARGRNEQFF

v_gene: TRBV9
abundance: -
j_gene: TRBJ2-5
CDR3aa: CASSVYRGDETQYF

v_gene: TRBV10-3
abundance: -
j_gene: TRBJ2-3
CDR3aa: CAISGGPSGGGKDTQYF

v_gene: TRBV6-6
abundance: -
j_gene: TRBJ1-4
CDR3aa: CASLSWSTNEKLFF

v_gene: TRBV7-3
abundance: -
j_gene: TRBJ2-7
CDR3aa: CASNHTAGGPYEQYF

v_gene: TRBV25-1
abundance: -
j_gene: TRBJ1-4
CDR3aa: CASSQHRGFNEKLFF

v_gene: TRBV5-1
abundance: -
j_gene: TRBJ2-3
CDR3aa: CASSSGQRGADTQYF

v_gene: TRBV13
abundance: -
j_gene: TRBJ2-4
CDR3aa: CASSSPDREKNIQYF

v_gene: TRBV7-3
abundance: -
j_gene: TRBJ2-7
CDR3aa: CASSRGGPLNEQYF

v_gene: TRBV30
abundance: -
j_gene: TRBJ1-4
CDR3aa: CAWSAGKKLFF

v_gene: TRBV5-1
abundance: -
j_gene: TRBJ1-2
CDR3aa: CASSLDFGLTGAYGYTF

v_gene: TRBV9
abundance: -
j_gene: TRBJ2-7
CDR3aa: CASSATSGGSYEQYF

v_gene: TRBV6-1
abundance: -
j_gene: TRBJ1-3
CDR3aa: CASEDRGLWNTIYF

v_gene: TRBV6-5
abundance: -
j_gene: TRBJ1-1
CDR3aa: CASSYSRWNTEAFF

v_gene: TRBV9
abundance: -
j_gene: TRBJ1-1
CDR3aa: CASSKTRAETEAFF

v_gene: TRBV6-1
abundance: -
j_gene: TRBJ1-1
CDR3aa: CATLSAAGTEAFF

v_gene: TRBV6-5
abundance: once
j_gene: TRBJ1-2
CDR3aa: CASSSPTGGQRGYTF

v_gene: TRBV6-5
abundance: -
j_gene: TRBJ2-2
CDR3aa: CASSYMDTGELFF

v_gene: TRBV18
abundance: -
j_gene: TRBJ2-7
CDR3aa: CASSTTRADYEQYF

v_gene: TRBV6-1
abundance: -
j_gene: TRBJ1-5
CDR3aa: CASSDKWDSISNQPQHF

v_gene: TRBV29-1
abundance: -
j_gene: TRBJ1-2
CDR3aa: CSAGQGAYGYTF

v_gene: TRBV11-3
abundance: -
j_gene: TRBJ2-1
CDR3aa: CASSRLAGGFHEQFF

v_gene: TRBV9
abundance: -
j_gene: TRBJ2-3
CDR3aa: CASSVDSVPTDTQYF

v_gene: TRBV7-6
abundance: few
j_gene: TRBJ1-3
CDR3aa: CASSDWTGAGNTIYF

v_gene: TRBV7-2
abundance: -
j_gene: TRBJ2-5
CDR3aa: CASSLYRGETQYF